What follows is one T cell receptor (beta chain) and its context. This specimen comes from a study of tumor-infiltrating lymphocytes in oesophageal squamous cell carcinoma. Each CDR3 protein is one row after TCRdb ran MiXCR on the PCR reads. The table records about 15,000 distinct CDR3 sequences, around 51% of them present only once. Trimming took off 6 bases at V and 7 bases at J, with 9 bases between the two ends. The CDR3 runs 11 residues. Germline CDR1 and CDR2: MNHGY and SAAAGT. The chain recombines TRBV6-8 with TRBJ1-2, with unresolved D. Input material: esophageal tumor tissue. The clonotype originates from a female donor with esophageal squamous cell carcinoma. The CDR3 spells CASRGGSGYTF. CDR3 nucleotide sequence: TGTGCCAGCAGAGGAGGGAGTGGCTACACCTTC.